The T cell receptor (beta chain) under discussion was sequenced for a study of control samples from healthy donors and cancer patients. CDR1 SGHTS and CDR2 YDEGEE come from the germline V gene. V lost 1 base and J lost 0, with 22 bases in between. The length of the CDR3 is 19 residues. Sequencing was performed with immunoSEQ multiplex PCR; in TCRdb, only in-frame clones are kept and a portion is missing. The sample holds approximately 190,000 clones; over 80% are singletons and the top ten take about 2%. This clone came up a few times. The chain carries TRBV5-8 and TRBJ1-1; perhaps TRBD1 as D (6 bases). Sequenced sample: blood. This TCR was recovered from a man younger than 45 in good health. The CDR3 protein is CASSLLHQLPGAMNTEAFF. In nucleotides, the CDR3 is TGTGCCAGCAGCTTGTTACATCAGTTACCAGGGGCCATGAACACTGAAGCTTTCTTT.